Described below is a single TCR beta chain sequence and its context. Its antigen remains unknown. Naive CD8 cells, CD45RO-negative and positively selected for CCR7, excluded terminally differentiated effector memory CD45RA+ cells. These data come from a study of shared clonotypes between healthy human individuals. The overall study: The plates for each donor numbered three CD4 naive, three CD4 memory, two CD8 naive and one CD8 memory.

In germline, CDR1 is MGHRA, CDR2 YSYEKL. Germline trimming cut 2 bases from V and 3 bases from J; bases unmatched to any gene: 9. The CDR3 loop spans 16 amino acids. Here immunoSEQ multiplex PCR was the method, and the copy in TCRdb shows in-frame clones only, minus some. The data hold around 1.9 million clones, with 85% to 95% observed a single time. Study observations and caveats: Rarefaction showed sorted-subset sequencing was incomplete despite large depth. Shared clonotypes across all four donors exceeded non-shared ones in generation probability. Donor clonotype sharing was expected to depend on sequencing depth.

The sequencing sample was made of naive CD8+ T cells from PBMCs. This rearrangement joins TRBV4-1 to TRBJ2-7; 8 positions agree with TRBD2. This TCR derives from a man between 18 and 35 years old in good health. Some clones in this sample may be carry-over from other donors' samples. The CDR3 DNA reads TGCGCCAGCAGCCAACCGGGAGGGCTGGGGAACTACGAGCAGTACTTC. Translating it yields CASSQPGGLGNYEQYF.